One and the same sample provided the 27 T cell receptor beta chains below, sequenced in a study of early T cells in non-severe SARS-CoV-2 infection. TCRdb reprocessed the 5' RACE reads via MiXCR and lists one record per CDR3 protein. The data contain more than 25,000 distinct CDR3 sequences, about 6.1% of them singletons. Sequenced material: whole blood. The receptors shown here come from an adult who was a healthcare worker with PCR-confirmed SARS-CoV-2 infection or an uninfected control (not recorded which).

Ten or more counts support this clonotype. V is TRBV29-1 and J is TRBJ2-7; no definite D call. CDR3 size: 16 residues. Trimming stripped 5 bases from V and 3 bases from J, with 23 bases between. Germline V gene lookup returns CDR1 SQVTM and CDR2 ANQGSEA. The CDR3 is CSVSGGRRSPVYEQYF. The CDR3 DNA reads TGCAGCGTTTCAGGTGGAAGACGTTCACCTGTCTACGAGCAGTACTTC.

In this sample, this clonotype turned up many times. This chain uses TRBV5-1 with TRBJ2-7; D gene ambiguous. CDR3 length: 13 amino acids. Trimming left V 4 bases short and J 1 base short, with 9 bases between. The V gene's germline CDR1 is SGHRS and CDR2 YFSETQ. The CDR3 nucleotides read TGCGCCAGCAGCATTGGAAGTTCCTACGAGCAGTACTTC. Protein: CASSIGSSYEQYF.

The V call is TRBV12-3 or TRBV12-4, the J call TRBJ1-2; tentative D call: TRBD1 (5 bases). Trimming shortened V by 7 bases and J by 5 bases, and 17 bases separated the two germline ends. CDR3 length equals 14 residues. The chain's CDR3 is CASTTRGRVYGYTF. The DNA of the CDR3 is TGTGCCAGCACCACTAGGGGTCGCGTTTATGGCTACACCTTC.

This clonotype appeared many times. The chain recombines TRBV24-1 with TRBJ2-7, with TRBD1 identical over 10 bases. Germline trimming cut 3 bases from V and 2 bases from J; bases unmatched to any gene: 3. The CDR3 loop spans 15 amino acids. Germline V gene lookup returns CDR1 KGHDR and CDR2 SFDVKD. The CDR3 reads CATSDPGTGAYEQYF. CDR3 bases: TGTGCCACCAGTGATCCCGGGACAGGGGCCTACGAGCAGTACTTC.

This clonotype was detected many times. The V call is TRBV20-1, the J call TRBJ2-7; 7 nucleotides align to TRBD1. Germline values: CDR1 DFQATT, CDR2 SNEGSKA (reference sequence). V was pared by 0 bases and J by 4 bases, with 9 bases of the junction left unmatched. CDR3 length: 15 residues. CDR3 in DNA: TGCAGTGCTAGAGACCCAAGATCGACAGGGTACGAGCAGTACTTC. Its translation is CSARDPRSTGYEQYF.

This clonotype was counted many times. The rearrangement uses TRBV7-2 and TRBJ2-4; D remains ambiguous. The germline gives CDR1 SGHTA, CDR2 FQGNSA. CDR3 length equals 15 residues. Trimming pared 5 bases from V and 4 bases from J, leaving 15 bases between. CDR3 nucleotides: TGTGCCAGCAGCGGTACACAACGCTCGAAAAACATTCAGTACTTC. Its translation: CASSGTQRSKNIQYF.

This chain joins TRBV7-2 and TRBJ1-1; D is unresolved. The length of the CDR3 is 15 residues. Germline loops: CDR1 SGHTA, CDR2 FQGNSA. The V end lost 8 bases, the J end lost 1 base, and 17 bases lay between the germline ends. The CDR3 DNA reads as TGTGCCAGCGTAGTACAAGCTTGGGGGAACACTGAAGCTTTCTTT. Protein product: CASVVQAWGNTEAFF.

This clonotype was seen many times. V gene TRBV20-1 combines with J gene TRBJ2-5; 9 nucleotides align to TRBD2. V shed 4 bases, J shed 2 bases, and the junction held 8 bases outside the gene matches. Germline CDR1 reads DFQATT; CDR2 reads SNEGSKA (reference sequence). This CDR3 is built from 15 residues. The CDR3 is CSAKPRAGGQETQYF. CDR3 nucleotides: TGCAGTGCTAAACCGCGCGCGGGGGGGCAAGAGACCCAGTACTTC.

Many counts were recorded for this clonotype. The V call is TRBV7-2, the J call TRBJ2-1; unclear D gene. The V end lost 2 bases, the J end lost 8 bases, and 4 bases lay between the germline ends. Per germline, CDR1 SGHTA and CDR2 FQGNSA. The CDR3 covers 11 residues. The CDR3 spells CASSLYHEQFF. The CDR3 DNA is TGTGCCAGCAGCTTATACCATGAGCAGTTCTTC.

This clonotype was seen many times. The V gene is TRBV15, the J gene TRBJ2-1, with D perhaps matching TRBD2 (6 bases). The V and J ends lost 1 base and 4 bases respectively, with 11 bases between them. The CDR3 is 15 amino acids. Germline lookup yields CDR1 LNHNV and CDR2 YYDKDF (reference sequence). Written as DNA, the CDR3 is TGTGCCACCAGCAGAGGGGACTTGCTTTACAATGAGCAGTTCTTC. This sequence encodes CATSRGDLLYNEQFF.

This clonotype was recorded at least ten times. This chain links TRBV9 with TRBJ1-1; 7 positions match TRBD1. The CDR3 spans 16 residues. In germline, CDR1 is SGDLS, CDR2 YYNGEE. V was pared by 0 bases and J by 7 bases, with 12 bases of the junction left unmatched. The CDR3 reads CASSVAGGGAANEAFF. CDR3 sequence (DNA): TGTGCCAGCAGCGTAGCGGGAGGGGGCGCGGCCAATGAAGCTTTCTTT.

This clonotype was seen a handful of times. This sequence joins TRBV12-5 and TRBJ2-1; D may be TRBD1 (6 bases). Between the trimmed V and J ends, which lost 7 bases and 7 bases, there was a span of 11 bases. This CDR3 has 12 amino acids. Germline CDR1 reads LGHNT; CDR2 reads FRNRAP. The CDR3 protein is CASVGRGNEQFF. In DNA form, the CDR3 reads TGTGCTAGTGTCGGCAGGGGAAATGAGCAGTTCTTC. The full variable domain, completed using reference TRBV12-5 and TRBJ2-1, is DARVTQTPRHKVTEMGQEVTMRCQPILGHNTVFWYRQTMMQGLELLAYFRNRAPLDDSGMPKDRFSAEMPDATLATLKIQPSEPRDSAVYFCASVGRGNEQFFGPGTRLTVL.

CDR3 residues: CASSQPSGGMETQYF. The CDR3 nucleotides are TGTGCCAGCAGCCAACCTAGCGGGGGGATGGAGACCCAGTACTTC. V is TRBV7-6 and J is TRBJ2-5, with 11 bases that match TRBD2. The CDR3 covers 15 residues. Trimming cost V 5 bases and J 5 bases; bases outside gene matches: 7. Germline CDR1 SGHVS, CDR2 FNYEAQ.

This sequence joins TRBV29-1 and TRBJ1-5, with D possibly being TRBD1 (5 bases). CDR1 and CDR2 (germline): SQVTM, ANQGSEA. CDR3 length: 13 amino acids. With 4 bases removed from V and 5 bases from J, the gap between germline ends came to 12 bases. CDR3 region: CSVAQGVYQPQHF. The CDR3 DNA sequence: TGCAGCGTTGCGCAGGGCGTCTATCAGCCCCAGCATTTT.

The sample holds many counts of this clonotype. This chain connects TRBV20-1 to TRBJ1-5; the D gene is possibly TRBD1 (6 bases). V lost 5 bases and J lost 6, with 14 bases in between. This CDR3 contains 13 residues. The germline CDR1 and CDR2 sequences are DFQATT and SNEGSKA (reference sequence). The CDR3 region is CSAQRQVAQPQHF. As DNA, the CDR3 is TGCAGTGCTCAGAGACAGGTCGCTCAGCCCCAGCATTTT.

The chain employs TRBV24-1 and TRBJ2-2; 7 bases are a match to TRBD2. V lost 8 bases to trimming and J lost 1 base; unmatched junction nucleotides: 3. The CDR3 contains 14 residues. Germline CDR1 is KGHDR and CDR2 is SFDVKD. CDR3 DNA sequence: TGTGCCACCACTAGCGGTCTGAACACCGGGGAGCTGTTTTTT. This codes for CATTSGLNTGELFF.

Judged by abundance, this clonotype is medium-sized (0.01 to 0.1%). The V gene is TRBV20-1, the J gene TRBJ1-4, with 10 bases matching TRBD1. CDR1 and CDR2 from the germline V gene are DFQATT and SNEGSKA (reference sequence). The ends lost 1 base at V and 0 bases at J; junction bases unmatched: 8. This CDR3 has 18 residues. CDR3 protein: CSARGAGQGIATNEKLFF. CDR3 nucleotides: TGCAGTGCTAGAGGCGCGGGACAGGGGATTGCAACTAATGAAAAACTGTTTTTT.

This clonotype was seen repeatedly, ten times or more. The chain combines TRBV30 with TRBJ1-1, with TRBD1 as a possible D gene (5 bases). The germline V gene has CDR1 GTSNPN and CDR2 SVGIG (reference sequence). The CDR3 length is 14 residues. V was trimmed by 3 bases and J by 2 bases, leaving 13 bases between them. CDR3 coding DNA: TGTGCCTGGAGATCGGGACGGATAAACACTGAAGCTTTCTTT. This translates into CAWRSGRINTEAFF.

This clonotype was counted between two and nine times. This sequence joins TRBV5-1 and TRBJ2-3, with 13 bases fitting TRBD2. CDR3 length: 13 residues. V was clipped by 3 bases and J by 14 bases; unmatched bases: 6. Germline V gives CDR1 SGHRS, CDR2 YFSETQ. CDR3 protein: CASSSSTSGRSYF. Here the CDR3 DNA reads TGCGCCAGCAGCTCCTCGACTAGCGGGAGGTCGTATTTT.

In its sample, this clonotype was seen a few times. The CDR3 DNA follows: TGTGCCAGCAGCTTTAATCGGGGCCTCCAAGAGACCCAGTACTTC. It specifies CASSFNRGLQETQYF. V is TRBV7-2 and J is TRBJ2-5; D tentatively fits TRBD1 or TRBD2 (5 bases each). CDR1 and CDR2 from the germline V gene are SGHTA and FQGNSA. The CDR3 is 15 amino acids. V was pared by 3 bases and J by 1 base, with 12 bases between.

Of note for this clonotype: A read error is possible here, since a much larger clone lies one base away. This sequence joins TRBV6-2 or TRBV6-3 and TRBJ2-7; a possible D gene is TRBD1 (6 bases). The CDR3 totals 14 residues. Per the germline V gene, CDR1 is MNHEY and CDR2 is SVGEGT. Trimming stripped 11 bases from V and 3 bases from J, with 20 bases between. The CDR3 region is CACSQQTGGYEQYF. The DNA of the CDR3 is TGTGCCTGCTCCCAGCAGACAGGCGGCTACGAGCAGTACTTC.

The table lists this clonotype with many counts. The V and J genes are TRBV11-3 and TRBJ2-7; D could derive from TRBD1 or TRBD2 (6 bases each). The germline V gene has CDR1 SGHNT and CDR2 YENEEA. V was cut by 4 bases and J by 5 bases, with 12 bases left in between. The CDR3 is 13 amino acids. The CDR3 spells CASSSFGGHEQYF. CDR3 nucleotide sequence: TGTGCCAGCAGCTCCTTCGGGGGCCACGAGCAGTACTTC. Combining the CDR3 with reference TRBV11-3 and TRBJ2-7 gives the whole variable domain EAGVVQSPRYKIIEKKQPVAFWCNPISGHNTLYWYLQNLGQGPELLIRYENEEAVDDSQLPKDRFSAERLKGVDSTLKIQPAELGDSAVYLCASSSFGGHEQYFGPGTRLTVT.

Note on this clonotype: One junction end does not reproduce the germline sequence, and a read error may be involved. The chain combines TRBV29-1 with TRBJ1-2, with D tentatively TRBD1 (6 bases). This CDR3 is 12 amino acids long. Germline assignment: CDR1 SQVTM and CDR2 ANQGSEA. CDR3 loop: CSAGGGGYGYSF. Written as DNA, the CDR3 is TGTAGCGCGGGCGGGGGCGGCTATGGCTACTCCTTC.

This clonotype was found many times. The genes are TRBV24-1 and TRBJ1-2; the match to TRBD1 covers 8 bases. The CDR3 sequence is 15 residues long. Germline V gene lookup returns CDR1 KGHDR and CDR2 SFDVKD. V dropped 3 bases and J dropped 2; count of bases not matched to a gene: 4. The DNA of the CDR3 is TGTGCCACCAGTGATCCCGGGACAGGAAACTATGGCTACACCTTC. Its protein is CATSDPGTGNYGYTF.

The chain carries TRBV19 and TRBJ2-4; 8 nucleotides agree with TRBD1. Germline values: CDR1 LNHDA, CDR2 SQIVND (reference sequence). The CDR3 runs to 20 residues. V lost 5 bases and J lost 0; bases outside the gene matches: 18. The chain's CDR3 is CASSVMRDRPRREAKNIQYF. CDR3 in DNA: TGTGCCAGTAGTGTTATGAGGGACAGGCCCCGAAGGGAAGCCAAAAACATTCAGTACTTC. Based on the CDR3 plus reference TRBV19 and TRBJ2-4, the full variable domain is DGGITQSPKYLFRKEGQNVTLSCEQNLNHDAMYWYRQDPGQGLRLIYYSQIVNDFQKGDIAEGYSVSREKKESFPLTVTSAQKNPTAFYLCASSVMRDRPRREAKNIQYFGAGTRLSVL.

Ten or more counts support this clonotype. This rearrangement joins TRBV7-6 to TRBJ2-3; tentative D call: TRBD1 (6 bases). CDR3 length: 15 amino acids. Trimming took off 5 bases at V and 0 bases at J, with 12 bases between the two ends. Germline lookup yields CDR1 SGHVS and CDR2 FNYEAQ. The CDR3, as DNA: TGTGCCAGCAGCGTGACAGACAGGAGCACAGATACGCAGTATTTT. It specifies CASSVTDRSTDTQYF.

This clonotype has ten or more counts. The V call is TRBV20-1, the J call TRBJ1-6; D may be TRBD1 (5 bases). CDR1 is DFQATT and CDR2 is SNEGSKA in the germline V gene (reference sequence). Trimming took 5 bases from V and 9 from J, leaving 14 bases between them. There are 13 residues in the CDR3. CDR3: CSALRGSFSPLHF. The CDR3 DNA follows: TGCAGTGCTCTTCGGGGCAGTTTTTCACCCCTCCACTTT.